The rows below give T cell receptor beta chains drawn from one sample of a study of CXCR3-negative and CXCR3-positive naive CD8 T cells. TCRdb reprocessed the 5' RACE reads and stores each CDR3 protein as one record, lacking DNA. In total, the table holds over 70,000 distinct CDR3 sequences. What was sequenced was naive CXCR3- CD8+ T cells from blood. Receptor source: a human donor in good health. Some clones in this sample may be carry-over from other donors' samples. The CDR3 runs from the conserved cysteine through the conserved F or W.

CDR3 protein,V gene,J gene
CASSPGTGFVNEQFF,TRBV28,TRBJ2-1
CSARRDGLPTNEKLFF,TRBV20-1,TRBJ1-4
CSVDDVGWYTF,TRBV29-1,TRBJ1-2
CASSQDLGTPEQFF,TRBV4-2,TRBJ2-1
CASSPSRQGDGYTF,TRBV7-9,TRBJ1-2
CASSLGKLYQETQYF,TRBV28,TRBJ2-5
CAIRSGDFPDTQYF,TRBV10-3,TRBJ2-3
CASSFPGAKETQYF,TRBV12-3/TRBV12-4,TRBJ2-5
CASSQLNKQQGASIEQYF,TRBV7-9,TRBJ2-7
CSGTVGEVEQYF,TRBV29-1,TRBJ2-7
CASSTSDRGRVETQYF,TRBV18,TRBJ2-5
CSVVPAGGPDEQYF,TRBV29-1,TRBJ2-7
CASSLNVKPDEQFF,TRBV7-6,TRBJ2-1
CSAPGLAGGDTQYF,TRBV29-1,TRBJ2-3
CASGVLAPDEEQYF,TRBV7-9,TRBJ2-7
CASSLGGLVYEQYF,TRBV7-9,TRBJ2-7
CASSGASNTGELFF,TRBV7-6,TRBJ2-2
CASSPGTRAGELFF,TRBV7-6,TRBJ2-2
CSARAPGLGGTGYEQYF,TRBV20-1,TRBJ2-7
CSVDELGETQYF,TRBV29-1,TRBJ2-5
CASSLMSRVEQFF,TRBV28,TRBJ2-1
CASSYLTHNEQFF,TRBV6-2/TRBV6-3,TRBJ2-1
CASSILDSYEQYF,TRBV19,TRBJ2-7
CASSPYRAGEQYF,TRBV3-2,TRBJ2-7
CASSIGPGQTDYQPQHF,TRBV19,TRBJ1-5
CASSRGPAQGAQYF,TRBV7-9,TRBJ2-5
CASSSLIRDVGNEQFF,TRBV7-9,TRBJ2-1
CASSRTTGVNTEAFF,TRBV28,TRBJ1-1
CASTSGGSNEQFF,TRBV12-3/TRBV12-4,TRBJ2-1
CASSWTGNEQFF,TRBV5-1,TRBJ2-1
CASSYRGSGSYEQYF,TRBV6-2/TRBV6-3,TRBJ2-7
CSAPGPLPLNSPLHF,TRBV20-1,TRBJ1-6
CSVEDPSPTDTQYF,TRBV29-1,TRBJ2-3
CSVETGLGYTF,TRBV29-1,TRBJ1-2
CSVEGIGLPSTDTQYF,TRBV29-1,TRBJ2-3
CASSLSQGVEAFF,TRBV11-1,TRBJ1-1
CASSPGAVDQETQYF,TRBV11-2,TRBJ2-5
CASSFQGSEAFF,TRBV7-9,TRBJ1-1
CASSQTNQETQYF,TRBV4-1,TRBJ2-5
CASSVLGLAGGYYEQYF,TRBV3-1,TRBJ2-7
CASSFWSYEQYF,TRBV5-4,TRBJ2-7
CAASSTDTQYF,TRBV28,TRBJ2-3
CASSQGEVSDFSNQPQHF,TRBV4-1,TRBJ1-5
CASSELGQDAYTF,TRBV6-1,TRBJ1-2
CASSLLGGAGTEAFF,TRBV7-3,TRBJ1-1
CASSSGTSGRSYEQYF,TRBV28,TRBJ2-7
CASSLAVGTDTQYF,TRBV12-3/TRBV12-4,TRBJ2-3
CASSHGETQYF,TRBV23-1,TRBJ2-5
CASSLGALTEAFF,TRBV6-2/TRBV6-3,TRBJ1-1
CATSRGVGDPTYEQYF,TRBV15,TRBJ2-7
CASSVGGSYNEQFF,TRBV9,TRBJ2-1
CASSFRDLTYEQYF,TRBV28,TRBJ2-7
CASSSAGATNEKLFF,TRBV7-8,TRBJ1-4
CASSPPRDRAYEQYF,TRBV7-9,TRBJ2-7
CASSPPPGASGSSYNEQFF,TRBV18,TRBJ2-1
CSVEVTGVESYEQYF,TRBV29-1,TRBJ2-7
CASSQGLGVGQFF,TRBV3-1,TRBJ2-1
CSVEVADSYEQYF,TRBV29-1,TRBJ2-7